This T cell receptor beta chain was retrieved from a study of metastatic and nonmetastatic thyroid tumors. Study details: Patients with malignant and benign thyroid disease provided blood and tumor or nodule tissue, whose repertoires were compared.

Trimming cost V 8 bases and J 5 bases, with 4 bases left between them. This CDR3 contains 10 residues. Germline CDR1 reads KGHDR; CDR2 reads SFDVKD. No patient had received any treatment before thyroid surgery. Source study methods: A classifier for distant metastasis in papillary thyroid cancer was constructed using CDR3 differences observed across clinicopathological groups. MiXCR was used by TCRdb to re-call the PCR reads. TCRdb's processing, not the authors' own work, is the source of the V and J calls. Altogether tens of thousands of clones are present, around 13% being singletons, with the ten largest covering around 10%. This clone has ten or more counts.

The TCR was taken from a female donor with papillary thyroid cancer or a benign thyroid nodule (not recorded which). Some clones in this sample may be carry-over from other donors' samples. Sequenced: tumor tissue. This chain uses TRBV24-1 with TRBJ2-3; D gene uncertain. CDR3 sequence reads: CATIGDTQYF. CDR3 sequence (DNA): TGTGCCACCATAGGAGATACGCAGTATTTT.